The 21 T cell receptor beta chains below were found in one sample sequenced in a study of cytomegalovirus exposure and HLA in healthy donors. PCR primers comprised 60 Vbeta and 13 Jbeta primers. Using immunoSEQ multiplex PCR, the repertoire was profiled, and TCRdb retains in-frame clones only, with some absent. Of 160,000 or so clones in the sample, around 77% were seen once. Sequencing was done on a sample of PBMCs. All receptors derive from a man in his fifties or sixties in good health and CMV-seronegative.

Here the CDR3 reads CASSLEGRTRLDTQYF. DNA of the CDR3: TGCGCCAGCAGCTTGGAGGGCCGGACTAGGTTGGATACGCAGTATTTT. The chain links TRBV5-1 to TRBJ2-3, with 7 bases identical to TRBD2. V lost 0 bases to trimming and J lost 6 bases; unmatched junction nucleotides: 10. This CDR3 spans 16 amino acids. The germline V gene has CDR1 SGHRS and CDR2 YFSETQ.

V is TRBV5-1 and J is TRBJ1-2, with D possibly TRBD1 on 6 matching bases. The CDR3 loop spans 13 amino acids. The germline CDR1 and CDR2 sequences are SGHRS and YFSETQ. V shed 0 bases and J shed 8 bases, with 11 bases lying between them. Here the CDR3 DNA reads TGCGCCAGCAGCTTGGCGGGGGGCAGCGGCTACACCTTC. Its translation is CASSLAGGSGYTF.

The rearrangement links TRBV2 to TRBJ1-1; the D is unclear. Germline V gene lookup returns CDR1 SNHLY and CDR2 FYNNEI. V lost 5 bases to trimming and J lost 6 bases, with 13 bases between them. The CDR3 extends over 13 amino acids. CDR3 nucleotides: TGTGCCAGCAGTCCCTCGGAGCTGGCTGAAGCTTTCTTT. It translates to CASSPSELAEAFF.

This chain joins TRBV7-2 and TRBJ1-1, with D possibly matching TRBD1 (6 bases). This CDR3 contains 14 residues. Looked up from germline, CDR1 is SGHTA and CDR2 is FQGNSA. Trimming removed 1 base at V and 4 bases at J, with 10 bases between. In nucleotides, the CDR3 is TGTGCCAGCAGCTTAGAGGGGGTGGCCACTGAAGCTTTCTTT. The encoded protein is CASSLEGVATEAFF. Full variable domain (missing parts from reference TRBV7-2 and TRBJ1-1): GAGVSQSPSNKVTEKGKDVELRCDPISGHTALYWYRQSLGQGLEFLIYFQGNSAPDKSGLPSDRFSAERTGGSVSTLTIQRTQQEDSAVYLCASSLEGVATEAFFGQGTRLTVV.

The V gene is TRBV21-1, the J gene TRBJ1-1; TRBD1 is the table's D call and was not checked against the DNA. TRBV21-1 is a pseudogene segment. The CDR3 sequence is 12 residues long. The CDR3 sequence is CASSPRVTEAFF. CDR3 sequence (DNA): TGTGCCAGCAGCCCCAGGGTTACTGAAGCTTTCTTT.

The chain couples TRBV25-1 to TRBJ2-5; D is undetermined. The DNA end is more similar to TRBJ2-7, so the J call may be wrong. Germline loops: CDR1 MGHDK, CDR2 SYGVNS. CDR3 length equals 13 residues. This chain's CDR3 is CASSEYASSEQYF. CDR3 DNA sequence: TGTGCCAGCAGTGAATACGCTAGTAGCGAGCAGTACTTC.

The J gene is TRBJ2-5, the V gene TRBV7-6; D is unclear. Germline CDR1 SGHVS, CDR2 FNYEAQ. This CDR3 comprises 14 residues. V was clipped by 2 bases and J by 6 bases, with 13 bases between them. The CDR3 DNA is TGTGCCAGCAGCTTAAGTCCCGGTCTGCAGACCCAGTACTTC. Translation: CASSLSPGLQTQYF.

This clone was detected only once. The rearrangement links TRBV9 to TRBJ2-3, with a tentative D call TRBD1 (6 bases). Trimming shortened V by 6 bases and J by 0 bases, and 14 bases separated the two germline ends. From germline, CDR1 is SGDLS and CDR2 YYNGEE. This CDR3 is 15 amino acids long. Here the CDR3 DNA reads TGTGCCAGCACCAGACAGGTTTCTAGCACAGATACGCAGTATTTT. It codes for CASTRQVSSTDTQYF.

The chain joins TRBV5-1 to TRBJ2-7, with 8 bases identical to TRBD2. Germline V gene data show CDR1 as SGHRS and CDR2 as YFSETQ. The V gene end was trimmed by 4 bases and the J gene end by 5 bases; junction bases not matched to a gene: 11. This CDR3 region has 15 residues. Here the CDR3 reads CASSATSGWGNEQYF. The CDR3 DNA sequence: TGCGCCAGCAGCGCAACTAGCGGCTGGGGGAACGAGCAGTACTTC.

This chain uses TRBV12-5 with TRBJ2-1; 8 bases fit TRBD1. CDR1 LGHNT and CDR2 FRNRAP come from the germline V gene. The CDR3 consists of 14 residues. J was trimmed by 2 bases and V by 6 bases; bases with no gene match: 3. This CDR3 reads CASGPGQAYNEQFF. Written as DNA, the CDR3 is TGTGCTAGTGGCCCGGGACAGGCCTACAATGAGCAGTTCTTC.

The chain couples TRBV19 to TRBJ1-1; TRBD1 matches at 8 bases. The CDR3 length is 13 residues. V shed 6 bases, J shed 10 bases, and the junction held 10 bases outside the gene matches. Germline lookup yields CDR1 LNHDA and CDR2 SQIVND (reference sequence). Here the CDR3 DNA reads TGTGCCAGTAGGCAGGGGCAGGGGGCGTCAGCTTTCTTT. Translation gives CASRQGQGASAFF. Complete variable domain (other parts from reference TRBV19 and TRBJ1-1): DGGITQSPKYLFRKEGQNVTLSCEQNLNHDAMYWYRQDPGQGLRLIYYSQIVNDFQKGDIAEGYSVSREKKESFPLTVTSAQKNPTAFYLCASRQGQGASAFFGQGTRLTVV.

This clone was detected a few times. This chain joins TRBV5-1 and TRBJ2-2; D may be TRBD1 (5 bases). Germline CDR1 is SGHRS and CDR2 is YFSETQ. Trimming cost V 3 bases and J 0 bases, with 6 bases left between them. This CDR3 contains 14 residues. Here the CDR3 reads CASSSTANTGELFF. The CDR3 region has the DNA TGCGCCAGCAGCTCGACAGCGAACACCGGGGAGCTGTTTTTT. Full variable domain (outside the CDR3, taken from reference TRBV5-1 and TRBJ2-2): KAGVTQTPRYLIKTRGQQVTLSCSPISGHRSVSWYQQTPGQGLQFLFEYFSETQRNKGNFPGRFSGRQFSNSRSEMNVSTLELGDSALYLCASSSTANTGELFFGEGSRLTVL.

The chain links TRBV7-9 to TRBJ2-5, with D uncertain. This CDR3 has 15 amino acids. Germline loops: CDR1 SEHNR, CDR2 FQNEAQ (reference sequence). The V end was cut by 2 bases, the J end by 6 bases, with 16 bases between. CDR3 sequence (DNA): TGTGCCAGCAGCTTATTAGTACCCGGAGACCAGACCCAGTACTTC. This gives the protein CASSLLVPGDQTQYF.

The chain links TRBV7-7 to TRBJ2-3; 9 nucleotides line up with TRBD1. The CDR3 runs to 16 residues. Unmatched junction bases numbered 6, after V lost 5 bases and J lost 0 bases. CDR1 and CDR2 (germline): SSHAT, FNYEAQ (reference sequence). In nucleotides, the CDR3 is TGTGCCAGCAGCCCAGGGACAGGGCGAAGCACAGATACGCAGTATTTT. Translation gives CASSPGTGRSTDTQYF.

V and J are TRBV19 and TRBJ2-5; 12 bases match TRBD2. This CDR3 spans 18 amino acids. Germline loops: CDR1 LNHDA, CDR2 SQIVND (reference sequence). With V trimmed by 7 bases and J by 5 bases, 17 bases remained unmatched. The CDR3 nucleotides read TGTGCCAGTACCCGTCGATCTCTAGCGGGAGGGCCTCAGGAGACCCAGTACTTC. Its translation is CASTRRSLAGGPQETQYF. The entire variable domain, with the rest obtained from reference TRBV19 and TRBJ2-5, is as follows: DGGITQSPKYLFRKEGQNVTLSCEQNLNHDAMYWYRQDPGQGLRLIYYSQIVNDFQKGDIAEGYSVSREKKESFPLTVTSAQKNPTAFYLCASTRRSLAGGPQETQYFGPGTRLLVL.

The genes are TRBV23-1 and TRBJ2-3; 7 bases are shared with TRBD1. TRBV23-1 has ORF status, its function being uncertain. Trimming removed 4 bases from V and 0 bases from J; junction bases left unmatched: 13. There are 18 residues in the CDR3. The CDR3 reads CASSRPGRAGGSTDTQYF. For the CDR3, the DNA is TGCGCCAGCAGTCGCCCGGGAAGGGCAGGGGGAAGCACAGATACGCAGTATTTT.

As to this clone: Other nucleotide sequences from this sample produce the same CDR3. The genes are TRBV6-5 and TRBJ2-5; the match to TRBD1 covers 9 bases. The DNA end favors TRBJ2-7, so the J call may be wrong. The germline V gene has CDR1 MNHEY and CDR2 SVGAGI. CDR3 length: 15 residues. CDR3 DNA: TGTGCCAGCAGTTGGGGCGGGACAGGGAGCTACGAGCAGTACTTC. This sequence encodes CASSWGGTGSYEQYF.

The genes are TRBV20-1 and TRBJ1-1; possible D gene TRBD1, 5 bases. CDR3 length: 10 residues. CDR1 is DFQATT, CDR2 SNEGSKA, per germline (reference sequence). The CDR3 DNA reads TGCAGGGCGGGGGACCTCGAAGCTTTCTTT. This encodes CRAGDLEAFF.

The chain's CDR3 is CASSRDRGLGETQYF. CDR3 nucleotides: TGTGCCAGCTCCCGGGACAGGGGGCTCGGAGAGACCCAGTACTTC. The chain joins TRBV18 to TRBJ2-5; TRBD1 aligns across 12 bases. Trimming removed 6 bases from V and 4 bases from J; junction bases left unmatched: 6. Germline V gene sequence: CDR1 KGHSH, CDR2 LQKENI. The CDR3 contains 15 residues.

This rearrangement joins TRBV7-8 to TRBJ1-2, with D possibly being TRBD1 (6 bases). The CDR3 has 14 residues. Trimming removed 4 bases at V and 2 bases at J, with 11 bases between. CDR1 is SGHVS, CDR2 FQNEAQ, per germline. The CDR3: CASSSAGGNYGYTF. The CDR3 DNA reads as TGTGCCAGCAGCTCTGCGGGGGGCAACTATGGCTACACCTTC.

The chain recombines TRBV18 with TRBJ1-3; TRBD1 matches at 8 bases. The CDR3 is 17 amino acids. The V and J ends lost 3 bases and 4 bases, in that order; junction bases with no gene match: 11. The germline V gene has CDR1 KGHSH and CDR2 LQKENI. The CDR3 reads CASSPPGTGGLGNTIYF. CDR3 DNA: TGTGCCAGCTCACCCCCTGGGACAGGCGGTCTGGGAAACACCATATATTTT.